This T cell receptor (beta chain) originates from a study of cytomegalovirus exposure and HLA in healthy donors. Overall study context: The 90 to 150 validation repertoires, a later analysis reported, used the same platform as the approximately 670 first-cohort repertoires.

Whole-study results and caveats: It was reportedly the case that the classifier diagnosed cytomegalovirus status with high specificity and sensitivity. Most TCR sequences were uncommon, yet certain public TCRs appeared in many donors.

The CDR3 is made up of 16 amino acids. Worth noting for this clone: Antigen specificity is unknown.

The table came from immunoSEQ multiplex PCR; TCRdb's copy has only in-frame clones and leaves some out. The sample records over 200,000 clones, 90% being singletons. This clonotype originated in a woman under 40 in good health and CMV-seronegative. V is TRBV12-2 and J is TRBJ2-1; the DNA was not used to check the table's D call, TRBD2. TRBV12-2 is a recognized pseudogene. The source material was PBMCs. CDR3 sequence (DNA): TGTGCAAGTCGCTTAGCCCCTAGCGGCCTCGACAATGAGCAGTTCTTC. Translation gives CASRLAPSGLDNEQFF.